These T cell receptor beta chains were read from a single sample in a study of human T cells and chemical hapten exposure. TCRdb used MiXCR to reprocess the RACE reads, holding one entry per CDR3 protein. The sample has fewer than 300,000 distinct CDR3 sequences, around 9.3% seen once. Source: whole blood, taken in connection with sensitization to the hapten diphenylcyclopropenone (DPC). These receptors all stem from a woman aged 40 to 55 with alopecia areata. Some clones in this sample may be carry-over from other donors' samples. Both conserved end residues are part of each CDR3.

TRBV28,CASSPRTRYLHQPQHF
TRBV24-1,CATSALGQGEDGELFF
TRBV6-1,CASSAEKAQWGINEKLFF
TRBV6-2/TRBV6-3,CASSYFNTGELFF
TRBV20-1,CSASGTGGRLNTEAFF
TRBV12-3/TRBV12-4,CASSPNSGANNEQFF
TRBV6-1,CATDNFYGYTF
TRBV9,CASSVTPGTSDTQYF
TRBV28,CASSLTGGVGYTF
TRBV6-2/TRBV6-3,CASSYSGIAGYNEQFF
TRBV20-1,CSARDPVKIAQYF
TRBV7-2,CASSQQGIREKLFF
TRBV28,CASSLSGSLETQYF
TRBV5-1,CASSLDGQQKETQYF
TRBV5-1,CASSMDITDTQYF
TRBV25-1,CASSTGVAGYTF
TRBV7-2,CASSSPPNTEAFF
TRBV10-3,CAISKSIGQAEKLFF
TRBV7-8,CASSLSLDSMETQYF
TRBV20-1,CSARATGHSGYTF
TRBV4-3,CASSQDLTGQQYF
TRBV6-5,CASRVLAGNTEAFF
TRBV7-9,CASSLFSETQYF
TRBV12-3/TRBV12-4,CASRLTGASGNTIYF
TRBV5-1,CASSLVASGSGSEQFF
TRBV6-6,CASSFNEKLFF
TRBV12-3/TRBV12-4,CASSSRGGNTGELFF
TRBV4-3,CASSQRSYGGRGNTIYF
TRBV29-1,CSASLGGSTEAFF
TRBV7-8,CATEAGATQYF
TRBV7-2,CASSLRTSRTDTQYF
TRBV18,CASSTTVQSDTQYF
TRBV6-2/TRBV6-3,CASITGSSRGNEQFF
TRBV14,CASSPHPGQQGSNYGYTF
TRBV3-1,CASSQDSGGPYNEQFF
TRBV7-3,CASGQTGAGGTEAFF
TRBV7-9,CASSLAQVRTEAFF
TRBV11-2,CASSPRTSGRGHTQYF
TRBV7-9,CASSPRGVGSSPFF
TRBV6-5,CASSYSIQSSYEQYF
TRBV7-9,CASSPFSEAGELFF
TRBV6-2/TRBV6-3,CASRGGQPQHF
TRBV29-1,CSATDRMNTEAFF
TRBV6-5,CASSYTGQGLTDTQYF
TRBV23-1,CASPLQGQGTDNEQFF
TRBV2,CASSTSVTQETQYF
TRBV11-2,CASSLMGFQETQYF
TRBV12-3/TRBV12-4,CATALPGQANTGELFF
TRBV27,CASSFSGVTEAFF
TRBV6-5,CASSYGRTDTQYF
TRBV28,CASSFGGANNEQFF
TRBV27,CASSLSSTGELFF
TRBV7-2,CASSWGVRGTNEKLFF
TRBV7-9,CASSFDYTQYF